This is a list of T cell receptor beta chains from one sample in a study of T cells in localized non-small cell lung cancer. Sequencing was performed with immunoSEQ multiplex PCR; in TCRdb, only in-frame clones are kept and a portion is missing. The sample holds some 49,000 clones, roughly 79% seen once. The specimen was peripheral blood mononuclear cells, collected before any cancer treatment. The receptors originated from a man between 40 and 70 years old with stage III lung adenocarcinoma. Both conserved end residues are part of each CDR3. A D gene is named only where the DNA matches it firmly. Not all rows give a size; the values are once, few, many and, for expanded clones, a class.

clone size	J gene	V gene	D gene	CDR3 DNA	CDR3 protein
-	TRBJ2-3	TRBV5-6	-	TGTGCCAGCAGCTTGGATGGTCCAGATACGCAGTATTTT	CASSLDGPDTQYF
-	TRBJ2-7	TRBV11-2	TRBD2	TGTGCCAGCAGCTCGCTAGCGGGGGGGTCCGAGCAGTACTTC	CASSSLAGGSEQYF
-	TRBJ2-7	TRBV9	-	TGTGCCAGCAGCTCGCCGATAGCGGTACCTCGCCACGAGCAGTACTTC	CASSSPIAVPRHEQYF
-	TRBJ2-2	TRBV9	TRBD2	TGTGCCAGCAGCCCCGGGACTAGCGCTCCCGGGGAGCTGTTTTTT	CASSPGTSAPGELFF
-	TRBJ2-1	TRBV11-1	-	TGTGCCAGCAGCTTACCGATCCAGGGTGAGCAGTTCTTC	CASSLPIQGEQFF
-	TRBJ2-7	TRBV2	-	TGTGCCAGCAGCGCAGAGATGGACTACGAGCAGTACTTC	CASSAEMDYEQYF
-	TRBJ2-1	TRBV7-2	-	TGTGCCAGCAGCTTAGGTAATCCCCTTTCTCTCGCGGCCAGGTTCTTC	CASSLGNPLSLAARFF
-	TRBJ2-1	TRBV29-1	TRBD1	TGCAGCGTCCGGAACCGGGACAGGGGGCTTTTAGGGCAGTTCTTC	CSVRNRDRGLLGQFF
-	TRBJ1-6	TRBV6-4	-	TGTGCCAGCAGTGAACAGGGCAGAAGCTCCTATAATTCACCCCTCCACTTT	CASSEQGRSSYNSPLHF
-	TRBJ1-1	TRBV19	-	TGTGCCAGTAGTATTCGTCAGGGGACTAATGAAGCTTTCTTT	CASSIRQGTNEAFF
once	TRBJ2-7	TRBV5-1	-	TGCGCCAGCAGCTCCAGGACGGGCCGAGGGTACGGGCAGTACTTC	CASSSRTGRGYGQYF
-	TRBJ1-6	TRBV19	-	TGTGCCAGTAGCCGCGGACCCGATAATTCACCCCTCCACTTT	CASSRGPDNSPLHF
once	TRBJ2-5	TRBV14	TRBD2	TGTGCCAGCAGCCAAAGACTAGCGGGGACCCTCCGTTACCAAGAGACCCAGTACTTC	CASSQRLAGTLRYQETQYF
few	TRBJ1-6	TRBV9	TRBD1	TGTGCCAGCAGCGCAGGGGGCGCAGATTCACCCCTCCACTTT	CASSAGGADSPLHF
-	TRBJ2-7	TRBV2	-	TGTGCCAGCAGTGTCTCGGGTTACGAGCAGTACTTC	CASSVSGYEQYF
-	TRBJ2-5	TRBV7-8	TRBD1	TGTGCCAGCAGCTTTAACAGGGGGCGAGAGACCCAGTACTTC	CASSFNRGRETQYF
many	TRBJ2-7	TRBV27	-	TGTGCCAGCAGTTACAGGGCGGGGGAAGGCTCCTACGAGCAGTACTTC	CASSYRAGEGSYEQYF
once	TRBJ2-7	TRBV27	TRBD2	TGTGCCAGCAGTGGACTAGGAGCCCACTACGAGCAGTACTTC	CASSGLGAHYEQYF
-	TRBJ1-4	TRBV5-4	-	TGTGCCAGCAGCTTGATAGGCGCAACTAATGAAAAACTGTTTTTT	CASSLIGATNEKLFF
-	TRBJ2-7	TRBV7-3	-	TGTGCCAGCAGCTCTCAATACCGGGACGATGAGCAGTACTTC	CASSSQYRDDEQYF
-	TRBJ2-1	TRBV11-3	TRBD2	TGTGCCAGCAGCTTAGGCCGGGGGGGGTACAATGAGCAGTTCTTC	CASSLGRGGYNEQFF
once	TRBJ2-3	TRBV5-4	TRBD2	TGTGCCAGCACCCTAGCGGGGGGCACTAGCACAGATACGCAGTATTTT	CASTLAGGTSTDTQYF
-	TRBJ2-3	TRBV2	-	TGTGCCAGCGGAAGGGAGTCGAAAGATACGCAGTATTTT	CASGRESKDTQYF
-	TRBJ2-1	TRBV5-1	TRBD1	TGCGCCAGCAGCTTGGCCGGGGGACAGGTTTACAATGAGCAGTTCTTC	CASSLAGGQVYNEQFF
-	TRBJ2-3	TRBV9	-	TGTGCCAGCAGCGTGAAGAGTAGCACAGATACGCAGTATTTT	CASSVKSSTDTQYF
-	TRBJ1-2	TRBV19	-	TGTGCCAGTACCCAGGGATTATATGGCTACACCTTC	CASTQGLYGYTF
-	TRBJ2-5	TRBV2	TRBD1	TGTGCCGCTGCCGGTGGGACAGTCGATAGGATGACCCAGTACTTC	CAAAGGTVDRMTQYF
-	TRBJ2-7	TRBV18	TRBD2	TGTGCCAGCTCACCAGTGGCGGGGGGCGAAATCGAGCAGTACTTC	CASSPVAGGEIEQYF
few	TRBJ2-7	TRBV27	-	TGTGCCAGCAGTCCGAGTCAGAGCTCCTACGAGCAGTACTTC	CASSPSQSSYEQYF
-	TRBJ2-1	TRBV27	-	TGTGCCAGCAGTAGAAAGACGTACAATGAGCAGTTCTTC	CASSRKTYNEQFF
-	TRBJ2-1	TRBV27	TRBD2	TGTGCCAGCAGTTCAGCGGGGGCCTACAATGAGCAGTTCTTC	CASSSAGAYNEQFF
-	TRBJ2-7	TRBV7-6	TRBD1	TGTGCCAGCAGCTTAGTCCTTGACAGGGTACCCATCAGCTACGAGCAGTACTTC	CASSLVLDRVPISYEQYF
-	TRBJ2-2	TRBV19	-	TGTGCCAGTAGCCATAGGTCAGGGAGCACCGGGGAGCTGTTTTTT	CASSHRSGSTGELFF
-	TRBJ2-7	TRBV7-3	-	TGTGCCAGCAGCTTAAGGGCGGGGACGGACTACGAGCAGTACTTC	CASSLRAGTDYEQYF
few	TRBJ1-6	TRBV30	TRBD1	TGTGCCTGGAGATTTTCGTGGACAGGGAAATCACCCCTCCACTTT	CAWRFSWTGKSPLHF
-	TRBJ2-2	TRBV9	TRBD2	TGTGCCAGCAGCGTAGGCCGACTAGCGGCGGGGAGGGAGCTGTTTTTT	CASSVGRLAAGRELFF
-	TRBJ2-5	TRBV9	TRBD2	TGTGCCAGCAGCAACGGACTAGCGGGCCTCCAAGAGACCCAGTACTTC	CASSNGLAGLQETQYF
-	TRBJ2-2	TRBV5-1	TRBD2	TGCGCCAGCAGCTTGGCCTTAGCGGGGGGCCCCGGGGAGCTGTTTTTT	CASSLALAGGPGELFF
-	TRBJ2-6	TRBV27	-	TGTGCCAGCAGTTTATCCTCTGGGGCCAACGTCCTGACTTTC	CASSLSSGANVLTF
-	TRBJ1-2	TRBV7-6	-	TGTGCCAGCAGCTTAGGGGGTGCCGCCGATGGCTACACCTTC	CASSLGGAADGYTF
few	TRBJ1-6	TRBV5-1	-	TGCGCCAGCAGCTTGGGGAATTCAGGTCTTTTTATTAATTCACCCCTCCACTTT	CASSLGNSGLFINSPLHF
-	TRBJ2-1	TRBV18	-	TGTGCCAGCTCACCGAATGTACCTAGCTACAATGAGCAGTTCTTC	CASSPNVPSYNEQFF
-	TRBJ2-3	TRBV6-1	TRBD2	TGTGCCAGCAGTGGAAAAACGGGACTAGCGGGGGGGTTCACAGATACGCAGTATTTT	CASSGKTGLAGGFTDTQYF
-	TRBJ2-7	TRBV6-6	-	TGTGCCAGCAGTGATCGACTAGGCATCGGCTACGAGCAGTACTTC	CASSDRLGIGYEQYF
-	TRBJ2-7	TRBV14	-	TGTGCCAGCAGCCAAGCCCTTTCAAGCGAGCAGTACTTC	CASSQALSSEQYF
-	TRBJ2-1	TRBV29-1	TRBD1	TGCAGCGTTGAAGATCTCCGGACAGGGGACAACAATGAGCAGTTCTTC	CSVEDLRTGDNNEQFF
-	TRBJ2-5	TRBV10-3	TRBD2	TGTGCCATCAGTGACCTCCTAGCGGGGGGAGAGACCCAGTACTTC	CAISDLLAGGETQYF
once	TRBJ1-1	TRBV12-5	TRBD1	TGTGCTAGTGGTTCGACAGGGGGGCCGGCCACTGAAGCTTTCTTT	CASGSTGGPATEAFF
-	TRBJ2-5	TRBV6-1	-	TGTGCCAGCAGCCTCCCGCCACAGGGTAGGGAGACCCAGTACTTC	CASSLPPQGRETQYF
-	TRBJ1-2	TRBV7-9	-	TGTGCCAGCAGTTGGACCGGGACTAACTATGGCTACACCTTC	CASSWTGTNYGYTF
-	TRBJ2-1	TRBV5-6	TRBD1	TGTGCCAGCAGGGCCCCTGGGACAGGGAGGGATGAGCAGTTCTTC	CASRAPGTGRDEQFF
-	TRBJ1-6	TRBV19	-	TGTGCCAGTGCTGATCAGGCGCAAAATTCACCCCTCCACTTT	CASADQAQNSPLHF
once	TRBJ2-5	TRBV13	-	TGTGCCAGCAGCTACGGAGAGACCCAGTACTTC	CASSYGETQYF
-	TRBJ2-3	TRBV19	TRBD1	TGTGCCAGTAGTCTTCGGACAGGGGACTTTACGCAGTATTTT	CASSLRTGDFTQYF
-	TRBJ1-1	TRBV5-1	-	TGCGCCAGCAGCCCGACTCCCGGACAGCCGAACACTGAAGCTTTCTTT	CASSPTPGQPNTEAFF
-	TRBJ2-1	TRBV5-1	-	TGCGCCAGCAGCTGGGACGGGGAGGCATACAATGAGCAGTTCTTC	CASSWDGEAYNEQFF
-	TRBJ2-7	TRBV5-1	-	TGTGCCAGCAGCTTCGGAAGTGGCGAGCAGTACTTC	CASSFGSGEQYF
-	TRBJ2-5	TRBV2	TRBD2	TGTGCGAGCAGTGACCCCAGCGGGGCACGACAAGAGACCCAGTACTTC	CASSDPSGARQETQYF
-	TRBJ1-1	TRBV30	-	TGTGCCTGGCGAGGGCCGGGGGCATACACTGAAGCTTTCTTT	CAWRGPGAYTEAFF
-	TRBJ2-7	TRBV4-1	-	TGCGCCAGCAGCCCAATGCTAGTCACGGGCGAGCAGTACTTC	CASSPMLVTGEQYF